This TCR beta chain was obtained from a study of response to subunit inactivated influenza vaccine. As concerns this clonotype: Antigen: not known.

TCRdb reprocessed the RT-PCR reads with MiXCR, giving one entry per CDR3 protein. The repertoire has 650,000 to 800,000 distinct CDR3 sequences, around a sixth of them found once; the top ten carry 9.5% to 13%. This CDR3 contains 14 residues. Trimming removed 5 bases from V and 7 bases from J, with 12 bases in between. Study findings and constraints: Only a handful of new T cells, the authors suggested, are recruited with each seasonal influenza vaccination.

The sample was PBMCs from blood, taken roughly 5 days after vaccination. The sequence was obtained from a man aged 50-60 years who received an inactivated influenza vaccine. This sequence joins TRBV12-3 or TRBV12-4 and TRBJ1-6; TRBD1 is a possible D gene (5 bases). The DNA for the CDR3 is TGTGCCAGCAGTACCGGCAGGGAGAATTCACCCCTCCACTTT. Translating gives CASSTGRENSPLHF.